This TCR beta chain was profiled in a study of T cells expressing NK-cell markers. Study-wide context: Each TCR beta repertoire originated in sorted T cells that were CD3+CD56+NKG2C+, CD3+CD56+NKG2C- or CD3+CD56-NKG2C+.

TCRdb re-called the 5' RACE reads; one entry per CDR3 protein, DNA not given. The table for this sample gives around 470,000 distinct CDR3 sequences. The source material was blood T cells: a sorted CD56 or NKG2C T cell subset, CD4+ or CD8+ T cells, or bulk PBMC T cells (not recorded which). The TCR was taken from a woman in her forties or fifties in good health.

This chain's CDR3 is CAWRTGVGELFF. This chain uses TRBV30 with TRBJ2-2; without DNA, the TCRdb call of TRBD1 cannot be checked. Germline-derived CDR1 and CDR2 are GTSNPN and SVGIG (reference sequence). The CDR3 runs 12 residues.